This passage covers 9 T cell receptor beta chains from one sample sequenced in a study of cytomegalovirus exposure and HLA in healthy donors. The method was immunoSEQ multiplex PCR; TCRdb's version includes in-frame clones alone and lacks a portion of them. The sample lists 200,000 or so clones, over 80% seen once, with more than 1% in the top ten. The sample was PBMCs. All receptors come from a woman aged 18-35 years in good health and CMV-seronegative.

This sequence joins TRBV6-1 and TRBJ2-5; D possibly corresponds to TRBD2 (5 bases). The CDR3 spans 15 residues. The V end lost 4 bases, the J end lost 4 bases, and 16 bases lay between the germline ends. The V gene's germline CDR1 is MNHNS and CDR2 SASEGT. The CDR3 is CASSVVGAVTETQYF. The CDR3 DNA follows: TGTGCCAGCAGTGTAGTGGGAGCGGTAACAGAGACCCAGTACTTC.

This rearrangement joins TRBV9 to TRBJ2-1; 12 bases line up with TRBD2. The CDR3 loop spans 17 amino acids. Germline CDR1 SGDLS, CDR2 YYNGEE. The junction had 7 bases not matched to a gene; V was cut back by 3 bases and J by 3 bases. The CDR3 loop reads CASSAESSGRVYNEQFF. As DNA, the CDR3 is TGTGCCAGCAGCGCCGAATCTAGCGGGAGGGTCTACAATGAGCAGTTCTTC.

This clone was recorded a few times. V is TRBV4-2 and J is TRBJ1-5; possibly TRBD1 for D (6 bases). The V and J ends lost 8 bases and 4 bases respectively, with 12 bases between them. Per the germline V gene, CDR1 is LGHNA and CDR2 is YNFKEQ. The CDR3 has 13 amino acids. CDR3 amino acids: CASRGGGNQPQHF. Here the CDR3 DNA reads TGTGCCAGCCGAGGGGGTGGGAATCAGCCCCAGCATTTT.

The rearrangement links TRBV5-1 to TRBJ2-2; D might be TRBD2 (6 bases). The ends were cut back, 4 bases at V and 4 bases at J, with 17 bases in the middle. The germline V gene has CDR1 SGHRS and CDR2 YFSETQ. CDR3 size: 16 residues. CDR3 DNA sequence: TGCGCCAGCAGCGCCGGCATGGAGGGCCTCACCGGGGAGCTGTTTTTT. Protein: CASSAGMEGLTGELFF.

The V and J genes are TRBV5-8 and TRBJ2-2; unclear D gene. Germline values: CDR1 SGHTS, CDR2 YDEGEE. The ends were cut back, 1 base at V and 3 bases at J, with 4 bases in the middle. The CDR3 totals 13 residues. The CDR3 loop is CASSLPYTGELFF. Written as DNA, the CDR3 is TGTGCCAGCAGCTTGCCGTACACCGGGGAGCTGTTTTTT.

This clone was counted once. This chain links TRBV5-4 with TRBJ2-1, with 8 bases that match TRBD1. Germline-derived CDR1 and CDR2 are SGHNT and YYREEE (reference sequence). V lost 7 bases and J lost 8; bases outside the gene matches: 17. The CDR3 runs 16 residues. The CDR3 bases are TGTGCCAGCGTCCCGGCAGGCGGACAGGGATTCGATGAGCAGTTCTTC. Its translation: CASVPAGGQGFDEQFF.

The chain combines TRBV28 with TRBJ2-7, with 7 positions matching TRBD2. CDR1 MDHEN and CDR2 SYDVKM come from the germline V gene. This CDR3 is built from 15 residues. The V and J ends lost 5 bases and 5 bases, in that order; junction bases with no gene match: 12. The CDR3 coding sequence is TGTGCCAGCAGTCTACCCCTTGCGGGAGTTCACGAGCAGTACTTC. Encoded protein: CASSLPLAGVHEQYF.

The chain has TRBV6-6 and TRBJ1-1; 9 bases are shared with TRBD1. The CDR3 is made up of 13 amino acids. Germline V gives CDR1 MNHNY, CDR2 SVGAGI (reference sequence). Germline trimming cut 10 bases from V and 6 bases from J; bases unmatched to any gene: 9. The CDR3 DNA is TGTGCCATTTCGTCACAGGGGGCCGCTGAAGCTTTCTTT. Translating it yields CAISSQGAAEAFF.

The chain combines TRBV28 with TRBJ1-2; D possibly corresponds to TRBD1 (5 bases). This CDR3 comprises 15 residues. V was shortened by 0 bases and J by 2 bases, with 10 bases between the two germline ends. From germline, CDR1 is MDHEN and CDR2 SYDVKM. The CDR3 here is CASSLWREGNYGYTF. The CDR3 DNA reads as TGTGCCAGCAGTTTATGGCGGGAGGGGAACTATGGCTACACCTTC.